The rows below give T cell receptor beta chains drawn from one sample of a study of Ad26.COV2.S vaccination and SARS-CoV-2 variants. Clones were sequenced by immunoSEQ multiplex PCR, and TCRdb holds only the in-frame ones, with some missing. Found here are over 400,000 clones, approximately 92% of them singletons; the top ten hold roughly 1.7%. Here the sequenced sample was peripheral blood, taken in a trial of Ad26.COV2.S vaccine versus placebo. The source is a person between 18 and 65 years old who received the Ad26.COV2.S COVID-19 vaccine or a placebo. The CDR3 runs from the conserved cysteine through the conserved F or W. The order of the fields is V gene, J gene, CDR3 protein.

V: TRBV11-2
J: TRBJ2-7
CDR3: CASSRWQYEQYF

V: TRBV9
J: TRBJ2-2
CDR3: CASSGGPNTGELFF

V: TRBV5-1
J: TRBJ2-2
CDR3: CASSFWGSDGELFF

V: TRBV4-3
J: TRBJ2-1
CDR3: CASSQGSYGTGDNEQFF

V: TRBV12-3/TRBV12-4
J: TRBJ1-1
CDR3: CASSRGTHTEAFF

V: TRBV27
J: TRBJ1-5
CDR3: CASSDSTEFAAQHF

V: TRBV30
J: TRBJ1-3
CDR3: CAWSRTGTGNTIYF

V: TRBV6-6
J: TRBJ2-3
CDR3: CASRMTSGTDTQYF

V: TRBV6-2/TRBV6-3
J: TRBJ2-5
CDR3: CASSTLAGQETQYF

V: TRBV19
J: TRBJ2-2
CDR3: CASKARVRAFDGELFF

V: TRBV2
J: TRBJ2-2
CDR3: CASSPSGVAVGELFF

V: TRBV7-2
J: TRBJ1-2
CDR3: CASSPDSNYGYTF

V: TRBV27
J: TRBJ1-1
CDR3: CASSRGGTTEAFF

V: TRBV4-3
J: TRBJ2-1
CDR3: CASSQDPSGGANEQFF

V: TRBV6-5
J: TRBJ2-5
CDR3: CASSSPGRETQYF

V: TRBV28
J: TRBJ2-1
CDR3: CAWSGGLNEQFF

V: TRBV28
J: TRBJ2-7
CDR3: CASSRTGYEQYF

V: TRBV9
J: TRBJ2-1
CDR3: CASSVAGTMNEQFF

V: TRBV10-2
J: TRBJ2-1
CDR3: CASSRERGASYNEQFF

V: TRBV18
J: TRBJ2-5
CDR3: CASSLGTGGIPETQYF

V: TRBV11-2
J: TRBJ2-1
CDR3: CASRTSYNEQFF

V: TRBV6-2/TRBV6-3
J: TRBJ1-6
CDR3: CASSFRDSYNSPLHF

V: TRBV29-1
J: TRBJ1-2
CDR3: CSGTRAGPGYTF

V: TRBV6-6
J: TRBJ1-5
CDR3: CASSRDFNQPQHF

V: TRBV18
J: TRBJ2-2
CDR3: CASSPVLRAHTGELFF

V: TRBV19
J: TRBJ1-5
CDR3: CASRPDTGDQPQHF

V: TRBV7-9
J: TRBJ2-2
CDR3: CASSLFSPGELFF

V: TRBV7-9
J: TRBJ2-6
CDR3: CASSLNRAGANVLTF

V: TRBV4-3
J: TRBJ2-7
CDR3: CASSQERRDRGQREQYF

V: TRBV25-1
J: TRBJ1-2
CDR3: CASSEYGDRGYYGYTF

V: TRBV27
J: TRBJ2-2
CDR3: CASSFLEQSGELFF

V: TRBV15
J: TRBJ2-7
CDR3: CATSRDGAQGAYEQYF

V: TRBV7-9
J: TRBJ1-2
CDR3: CASSLPGYGYTF

V: TRBV5-1
J: TRBJ2-2
CDR3: CASSYSAGELFF